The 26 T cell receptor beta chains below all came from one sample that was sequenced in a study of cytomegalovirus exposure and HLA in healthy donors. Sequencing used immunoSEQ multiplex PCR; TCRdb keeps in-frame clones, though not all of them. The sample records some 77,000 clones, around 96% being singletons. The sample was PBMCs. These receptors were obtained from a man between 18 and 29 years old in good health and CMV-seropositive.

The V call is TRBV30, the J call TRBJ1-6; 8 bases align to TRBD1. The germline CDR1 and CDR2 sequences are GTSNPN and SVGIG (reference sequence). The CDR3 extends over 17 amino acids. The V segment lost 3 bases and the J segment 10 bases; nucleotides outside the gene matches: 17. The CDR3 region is CAWRAKVGQGAGSPLHF. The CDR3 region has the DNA TGTGCCTGGAGAGCCAAGGTCGGACAGGGAGCCGGGTCACCCCTCCACTTT.

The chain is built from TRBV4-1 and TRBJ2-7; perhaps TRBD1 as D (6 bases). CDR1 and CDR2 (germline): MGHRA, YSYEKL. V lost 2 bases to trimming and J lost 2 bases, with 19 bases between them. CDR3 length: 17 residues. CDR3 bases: TGCGCCAGCAGCCAAATCCACTTTCCGACAGGAACCTACGAGCAGTACTTC. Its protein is CASSQIHFPTGTYEQYF.

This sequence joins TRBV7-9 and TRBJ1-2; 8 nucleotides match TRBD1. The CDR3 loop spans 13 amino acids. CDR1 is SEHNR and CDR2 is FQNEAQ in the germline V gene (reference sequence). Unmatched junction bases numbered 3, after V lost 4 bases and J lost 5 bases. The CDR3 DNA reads TGTGCCAGCAGCTCTGGACAGGGTTATGGCTACACCTTC. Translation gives CASSSGQGYGYTF.

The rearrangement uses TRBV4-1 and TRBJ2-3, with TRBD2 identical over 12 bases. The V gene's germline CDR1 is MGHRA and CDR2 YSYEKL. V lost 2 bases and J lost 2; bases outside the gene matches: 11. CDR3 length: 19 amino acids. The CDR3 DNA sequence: TGCGCCAGCAGCCAATACGCGACTAGCGGGGGCCTCGACACAGATACGCAGTATTTT. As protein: CASSQYATSGGLDTDTQYF.

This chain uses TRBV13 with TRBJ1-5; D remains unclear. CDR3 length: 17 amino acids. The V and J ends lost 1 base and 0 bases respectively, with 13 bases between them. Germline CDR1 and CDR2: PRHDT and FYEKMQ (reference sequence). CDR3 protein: CASSLEPLCYSNQPQHF. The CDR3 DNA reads TGTGCCAGCAGCTTAGAGCCCTTATGCTATAGCAATCAGCCCCAGCATTTT.

CDR3 in amino acids: CASSPNRDRAYEQYF. DNA for the CDR3: TGTGCCAGCTCACCCAACCGGGACAGGGCCTACGAGCAGTACTTC. The chain uses TRBV18 and TRBJ2-7; 9 bases map to TRBD1. The CDR3 has 15 amino acids. CDR1 and CDR2 (germline): KGHSH, LQKENI. The ends lost 3 bases at V and 2 bases at J; junction bases unmatched: 5. The full variable domain, in which reference TRBV18 and TRBJ2-7 provide the parts outside the CDR3, is NAGVMQNPRHLVRRRGQEARLRCSPMKGHSHVYWYRQLPEEGLKFMVYLQKENIIDESGMPKERFSAEFPKEGPSILRIQQVVRGDSAAYFCASSPNRDRAYEQYFGPGTRLTVT.

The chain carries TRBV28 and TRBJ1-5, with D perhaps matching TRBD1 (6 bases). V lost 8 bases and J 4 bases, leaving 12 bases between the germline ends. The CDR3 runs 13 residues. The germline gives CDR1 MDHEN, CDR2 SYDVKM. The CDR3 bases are TGTGCCAGCTGCGGCAGGGGTAATCAGCCCCAGCATTTT. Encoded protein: CASCGRGNQPQHF.

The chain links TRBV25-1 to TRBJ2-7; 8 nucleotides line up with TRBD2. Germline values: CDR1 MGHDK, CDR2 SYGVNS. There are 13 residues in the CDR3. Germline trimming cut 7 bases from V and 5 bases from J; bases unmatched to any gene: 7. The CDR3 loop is CASTGGGLDEQYF. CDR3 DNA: TGTGCCAGCACGGGAGGGGGACTGGACGAGCAGTACTTC.

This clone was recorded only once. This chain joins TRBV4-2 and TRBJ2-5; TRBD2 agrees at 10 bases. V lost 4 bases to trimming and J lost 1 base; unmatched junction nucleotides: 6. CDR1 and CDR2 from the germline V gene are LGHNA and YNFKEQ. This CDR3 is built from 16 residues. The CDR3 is CASSLASGGGQETQYF. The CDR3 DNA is TGTGCCAGCAGCCTCGCTAGCGGGGGTGGCCAAGAGACCCAGTACTTC.

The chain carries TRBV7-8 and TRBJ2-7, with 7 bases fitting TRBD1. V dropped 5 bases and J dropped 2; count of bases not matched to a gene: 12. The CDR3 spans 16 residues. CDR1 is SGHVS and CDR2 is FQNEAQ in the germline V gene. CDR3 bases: TGTGCCAGCAGCGAAAAAAGGACAGGCCTGGCCTACGAGCAGTACTTC. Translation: CASSEKRTGLAYEQYF.

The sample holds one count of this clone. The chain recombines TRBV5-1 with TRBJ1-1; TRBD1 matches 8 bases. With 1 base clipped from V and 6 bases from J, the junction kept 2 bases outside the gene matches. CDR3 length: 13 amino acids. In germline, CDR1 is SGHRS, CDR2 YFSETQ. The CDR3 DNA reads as TGCGCCAGCAGCTTGACAGGGGGAGCTGAAGCTTTCTTT. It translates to CASSLTGGAEAFF.

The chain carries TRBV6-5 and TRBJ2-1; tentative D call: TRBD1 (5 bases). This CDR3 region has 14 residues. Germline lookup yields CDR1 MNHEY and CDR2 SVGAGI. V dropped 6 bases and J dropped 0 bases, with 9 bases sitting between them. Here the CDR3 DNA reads TGTGCCAGCAGCGGACAAAGCTCCTACAATGAGCAGTTCTTC. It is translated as CASSGQSSYNEQFF.

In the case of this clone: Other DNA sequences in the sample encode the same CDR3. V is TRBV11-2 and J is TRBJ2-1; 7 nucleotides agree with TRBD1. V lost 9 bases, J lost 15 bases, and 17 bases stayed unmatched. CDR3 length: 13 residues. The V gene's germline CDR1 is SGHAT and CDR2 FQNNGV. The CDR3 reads CASSPTGARGLFF. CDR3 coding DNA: TGTGCCAGTAGCCCCACAGGGGCCCGAGGTCTGTTCTTC.

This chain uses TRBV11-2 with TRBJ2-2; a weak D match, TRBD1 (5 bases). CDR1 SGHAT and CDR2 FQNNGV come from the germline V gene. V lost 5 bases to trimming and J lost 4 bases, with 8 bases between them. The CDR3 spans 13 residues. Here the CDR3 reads CASSQRGTGELFF. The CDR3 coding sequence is TGTGCCAGCAGCCAAAGGGGCACCGGGGAGCTGTTTTTT.

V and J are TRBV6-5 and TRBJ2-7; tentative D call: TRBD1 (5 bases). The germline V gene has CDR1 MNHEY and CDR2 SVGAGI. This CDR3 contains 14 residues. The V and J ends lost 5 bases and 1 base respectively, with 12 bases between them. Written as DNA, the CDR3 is TGTGCCAGCAGTGAAACCAGGGAATCCTACGAGCAGTACTTC. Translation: CASSETRESYEQYF.

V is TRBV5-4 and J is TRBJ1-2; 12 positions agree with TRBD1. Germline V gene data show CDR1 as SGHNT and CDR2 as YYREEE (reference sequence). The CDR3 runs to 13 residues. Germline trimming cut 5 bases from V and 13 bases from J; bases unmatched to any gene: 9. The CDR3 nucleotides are TGTGCCAGCAGGGAGGGACAGGGGGCGGCGGTCACCTTC. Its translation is CASREGQGAAVTF.

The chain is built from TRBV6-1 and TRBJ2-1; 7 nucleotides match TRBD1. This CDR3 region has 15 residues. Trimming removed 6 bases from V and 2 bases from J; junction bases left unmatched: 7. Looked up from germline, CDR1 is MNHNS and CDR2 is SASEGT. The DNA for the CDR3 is TGTGCCAGCAGCCCTTACGACAGGGCCTACAATGAGCAGTTCTTC. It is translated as CASSPYDRAYNEQFF.

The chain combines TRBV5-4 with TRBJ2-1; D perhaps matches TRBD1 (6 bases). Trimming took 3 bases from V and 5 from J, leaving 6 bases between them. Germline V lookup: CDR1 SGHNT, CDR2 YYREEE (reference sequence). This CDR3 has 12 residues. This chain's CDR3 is CASSWTDNEQFF. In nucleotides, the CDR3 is TGTGCCAGCAGCTGGACAGACAATGAGCAGTTCTTC.

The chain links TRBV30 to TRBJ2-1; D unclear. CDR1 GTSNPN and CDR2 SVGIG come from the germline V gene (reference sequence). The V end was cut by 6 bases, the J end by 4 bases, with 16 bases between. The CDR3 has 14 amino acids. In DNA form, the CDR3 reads TGTGCCTGTTCCGACACGAGCAGTTACAATGAGCAGTTCTTC. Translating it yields CACSDTSSYNEQFF.

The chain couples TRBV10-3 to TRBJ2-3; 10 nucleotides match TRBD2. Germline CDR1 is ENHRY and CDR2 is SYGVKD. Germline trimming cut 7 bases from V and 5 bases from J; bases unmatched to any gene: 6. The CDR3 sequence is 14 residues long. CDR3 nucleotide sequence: TGTGCCATCACCGAGCGGGGGGGTAGAGATACGCAGTATTTT. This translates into CAITERGGRDTQYF.

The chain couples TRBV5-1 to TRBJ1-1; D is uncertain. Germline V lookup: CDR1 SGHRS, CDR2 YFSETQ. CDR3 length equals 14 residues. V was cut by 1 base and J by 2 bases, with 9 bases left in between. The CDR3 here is CASSLFRLNTEAFF. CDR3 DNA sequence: TGCGCCAGCAGCTTGTTCAGGCTTAACACTGAAGCTTTCTTT.

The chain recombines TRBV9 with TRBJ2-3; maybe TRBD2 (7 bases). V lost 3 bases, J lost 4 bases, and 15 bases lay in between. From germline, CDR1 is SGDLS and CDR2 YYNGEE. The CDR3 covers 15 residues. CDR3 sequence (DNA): TGTGCCAGCAGCGCCTGGGGGGGCCCTCCAGATACGCAGTATTTT. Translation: CASSAWGGPPDTQYF. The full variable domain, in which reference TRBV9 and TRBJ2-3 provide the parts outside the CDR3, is DSGVTQTPKHLITATGQRVTLRCSPRSGDLSVYWYQQSLDQGLQFLIQYYNGEERAKGNILERFSAQQFPDLHSELNLSSLELGDSALYFCASSAWGGPPDTQYFGPGTRLTVL.

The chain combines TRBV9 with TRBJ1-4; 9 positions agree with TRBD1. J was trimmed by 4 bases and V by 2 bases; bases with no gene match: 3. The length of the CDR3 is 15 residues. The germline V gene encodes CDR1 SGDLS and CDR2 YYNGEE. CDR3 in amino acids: CASSVTGGLNEKLFF. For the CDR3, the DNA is TGTGCCAGCAGCGTCACAGGGGGCCTTAATGAAAAACTGTTTTTT.

CDR3: CASSLTSGLAGSNEQFF. Here the CDR3 DNA reads TGTGCCAGCAGCTTAACGTCTGGTCTAGCGGGAAGCAATGAGCAGTTCTTC. This chain joins TRBV7-3 and TRBJ2-1; 9 nucleotides align to TRBD2. V lost 0 bases and J lost 6; bases outside the gene matches: 9. Germline loops: CDR1 SGHTA, CDR2 FQGTGA. The CDR3 length is 17 residues.

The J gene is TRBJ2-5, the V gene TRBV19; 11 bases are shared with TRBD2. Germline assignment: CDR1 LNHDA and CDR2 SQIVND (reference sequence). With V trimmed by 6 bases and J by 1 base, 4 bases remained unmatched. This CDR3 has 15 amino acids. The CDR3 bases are TGTGCCAGTAGGTCCGGACTAGCGGGCCAAGAGACCCAGTACTTC. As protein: CASRSGLAGQETQYF. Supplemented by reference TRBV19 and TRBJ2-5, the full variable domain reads DGGITQSPKYLFRKEGQNVTLSCEQNLNHDAMYWYRQDPGQGLRLIYYSQIVNDFQKGDIAEGYSVSREKKESFPLTVTSAQKNPTAFYLCASRSGLAGQETQYFGPGTRLLVL.

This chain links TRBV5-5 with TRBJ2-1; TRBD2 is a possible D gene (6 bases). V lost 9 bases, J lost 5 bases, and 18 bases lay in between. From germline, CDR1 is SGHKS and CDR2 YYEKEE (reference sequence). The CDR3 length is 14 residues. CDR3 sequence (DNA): TGTGCCACCTCGGGACTCTCTCGGGACAATGAGCAGTTCTTC. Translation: CATSGLSRDNEQFF. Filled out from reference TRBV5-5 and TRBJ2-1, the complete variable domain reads DAGVTQSPTHLIKTRGQQVTLRCSPISGHKSVSWYQQVLGQGPQFIFQYYEKEERGRGNFPDRFSARQFPNYSSELNVNALLLGDSALYLCATSGLSRDNEQFFGPGTRLTVL.